One and the same sample provided the 18 T cell receptor beta chains below, sequenced in a study of blood T cells in healthy people across ages. A second PCR, run for about 7 to 11 cycles, used a sample-barcoded 5' primer plus a J-beta primer mix. TCRdb used MiXCR to reprocess the 5' RACE reads, holding one entry per CDR3 protein. The sample has fewer than 2 million distinct CDR3 sequences; approximately 40% are singletons. The sequencing sample was made of blood. The receptors come from a human donor in good health.

The table lists this clonotype with a few counts. The chain combines TRBV12-3 or TRBV12-4 with TRBJ1-6, with 7 bases matching TRBD1. The CDR3 is 16 amino acids. V lost 5 bases and J lost 9; bases outside the gene matches: 13. Written as DNA, the CDR3 is TGTGCCAGCAGTGTTCACAGGGGTGCGGGTACTTCACCCCTCCACTTT. It encodes CASSVHRGAGTSPLHF.

In this sample, this clonotype turned up a few times. The chain couples TRBV20-1 to TRBJ2-5; a weak D match, TRBD1 (6 bases). This CDR3 spans 14 amino acids. V shed 3 bases and J shed 0 bases, with 11 bases lying between them. The V gene's germline CDR1 is DFQATT and CDR2 SNEGSKA (reference sequence). The CDR3 reads CSARRTAYQETQYF. CDR3 coding DNA: TGCAGTGCTAGGCGGACAGCGTACCAAGAGACCCAGTACTTC.

V is TRBV29-1 and J is TRBJ2-5; TRBD1 might be the D (5 bases). The CDR3 covers 16 residues. Trimming took off 5 bases at V and 2 bases at J, with 21 bases between the two ends. CDR1 and CDR2 (germline): SQVTM, ANQGSEA. CDR3 in amino acids: CSVKVTWGRYQETQYF. CDR3 nucleotide sequence: TGCAGCGTTAAAGTAACTTGGGGCAGGTATCAAGAGACCCAGTACTTC. The complete variable domain, with remaining parts taken from reference TRBV29-1 and TRBJ2-5, reads SAVISQKPSRDICQRGTSLTIQCQVDSQVTMMFWYRQQPGQSLTLIATANQGSEATYESGFVIDKFPISRPNLTFSTLTVSNMSPEDSSIYLCSVKVTWGRYQETQYFGPGTRLLVL.

The rearrangement joins TRBV29-1 to TRBJ2-5; D not resolved. Germline CDR1 SQVTM, CDR2 ANQGSEA. This CDR3 spans 9 amino acids. The V gene lost 4 bases and the J gene lost 10 bases, with 7 bases spanning the gap. CDR3 protein: CSVGKDQYF. CDR3 nucleotide sequence: TGCAGCGTTGGGAAAGACCAGTACTTC.

This clonotype has just a few counts. The chain couples TRBV15 to TRBJ2-1, with D possibly being TRBD2 (6 bases). Germline-derived CDR1 and CDR2 are LNHNV and YYDKDF (reference sequence). V gave up 2 bases and J gave up 4 bases, with 15 bases separating them. This CDR3 has 16 residues. CDR3 loop: CATSRLGRSGYNEQFF. In DNA form, the CDR3 reads TGTGCCACCAGCAGACTCGGGCGTAGCGGTTACAATGAGCAGTTCTTC. The variable domain in full, completed from reference TRBV15 and TRBJ2-1, reads DAMVIQNPRYQVTQFGKPVTLSCSQTLNHNVMYWYQQKSSQAPKLLFHYYDKDFNNEADTPDNFQSRRPNTSFCFLDIRSPGLGDTAMYLCATSRLGRSGYNEQFFGPGTRLTVL.

This sequence joins TRBV18 and TRBJ2-5; possible D gene TRBD2, 6 bases. The J call is uncertain, as TRBJ2-7 better fits the DNA end. CDR1 and CDR2 from the germline V gene are KGHSH and LQKENI. CDR3 length equals 16 residues. The CDR3: CASSPRGVQGGGEQYF. Here the CDR3 DNA reads TGTGCCAGCTCTCCCCGAGGTGTGCAGGGAGGTGGCGAGCAGTACTTC.

The chain links TRBV7-9 to TRBJ1-6; D is perhaps TRBD1 (5 bases). The V gene's germline CDR1 is SEHNR and CDR2 FQNEAQ (reference sequence). V was cut by 5 bases and J by 9 bases, with 14 bases left in between. The CDR3 totals 14 residues. The CDR3 region is CASSRTDIGSPLHF. The CDR3 DNA reads as TGTGCCAGCAGCAGGACGGACATAGGTTCACCCCTCCACTTT.

The chain recombines TRBV9 with TRBJ1-4; D may be TRBD1 (5 bases). V lost 2 bases, J lost 4 bases, and 12 bases lay in between. CDR1 and CDR2 from the germline V gene are SGDLS and YYNGEE. The CDR3 loop spans 15 amino acids. In nucleotides, the CDR3 is TGTGCCAGCAGCGTCGGGGGACCGAATAATGAAAAACTGTTTTTT. It codes for CASSVGGPNNEKLFF.

This clonotype was found a few times. This CDR3 is CASSILGQGYSPLHF. DNA of the CDR3: TGTGCCAGCAGTATTCTGGGACAGGGATATTCACCCCTCCACTTT. The chain is built from TRBV27 and TRBJ1-6; 9 bases fit TRBD1. The length of the CDR3 is 15 residues. Trimming at V came to 5 bases and at J to 8 bases, leaving 7 bases not matched to a gene. Germline V CDR1 and CDR2: MNHEY, SMNVEV (reference sequence).

The chain uses TRBV12-3 or TRBV12-4 and TRBJ2-1; a possible D gene is TRBD2 (6 bases). The end of the DNA fits TRBJ2-7 better, so the J call may be wrong. CDR3 size: 14 residues. This CDR3 reads CASSFASEDNEQYF. The CDR3 DNA follows: TGTGCCAGCAGTTTTGCTAGCGAGGACAATGAGCAGTACTTC.

In its sample, this clonotype was seen a few times. This chain links TRBV13 with TRBJ1-4; D is unclear. With 2 bases removed from V and 6 bases from J, the gap between germline ends came to 10 bases. This CDR3 spans 14 amino acids. Per the germline V gene, CDR1 is PRHDT and CDR2 is FYEKMQ (reference sequence). The CDR3 is CASSLWPPDEKLFF. CDR3 nucleotides: TGTGCCAGCAGCTTATGGCCTCCCGATGAAAAACTGTTTTTT.

The rearrangement links TRBV10-3 to TRBJ1-2, with D hard to call. In germline, CDR1 is ENHRY, CDR2 SYGVKD. Trimming pared 0 bases from V and 3 bases from J, leaving 8 bases between. The length of the CDR3 is 14 residues. The CDR3 reads CAISESKVYYGYTF. CDR3 bases: TGTGCCATCAGTGAGTCGAAGGTCTACTATGGCTACACCTTC.

This clonotype was detected only a few times. Sequence at one end of the junction differs from germline and may be a read error. The chain links TRBV12-3 or TRBV12-4 to TRBJ2-2; possible D gene TRBD1, 6 bases. The CDR3 consists of 15 residues. Here the CDR3 DNA reads TGTGCCAACAGTTTAAGGGAAGGGGGCACCGGGGAGCTGTTTTTT. This sequence encodes CANSLREGGTGELFF.

The chain joins TRBV20-1 to TRBJ1-2; 8 positions match TRBD1. J was trimmed by 3 bases and V by 5 bases; bases with no gene match: 5. The CDR3 sequence is 13 residues long. Germline loops: CDR1 DFQATT, CDR2 SNEGSKA (reference sequence). The CDR3 sequence is CSARTGSDYGYTF. The CDR3 DNA follows: TGCAGTGCTCGGACAGGGAGCGACTATGGCTACACCTTC.

The genes are TRBV29-1 and TRBJ2-4; D unclear. Germline V lookup: CDR1 SQVTM, CDR2 ANQGSEA. V lost 3 bases and J lost 0, with 9 bases in between. The CDR3 totals 14 residues. The CDR3 is CSVEARLAKNIQYF. DNA of the CDR3: TGCAGCGTTGAGGCCCGACTAGCCAAAAACATTCAGTACTTC.

The chain joins TRBV5-1 to TRBJ2-1; 10 positions match TRBD2. This CDR3 contains 17 residues. The germline gives CDR1 SGHRS, CDR2 YFSETQ. Trimming at V came to 0 bases and at J to 9 bases, leaving 12 bases not matched to a gene. CDR3 nucleotide sequence: TGCGCCAGCAGCTTGGGGCTAGCGGGGGTACCCCTCGGTGAGCAGTTCTTC. Protein sequence: CASSLGLAGVPLGEQFF.

This clonotype was found a few times. V usage is TRBV29-1 and J usage is TRBJ1-6, with D unresolved. The ends were cut back, 6 bases at V and 7 bases at J, with 13 bases in the middle. Looked up from germline, CDR1 is SQVTM and CDR2 is ANQGSEA. The CDR3 runs to 13 residues. CDR3 nucleotide sequence: TGCAGCGTAGCCCGAGATCTGAATTCACCCCTCCACTTT. The encoded protein is CSVARDLNSPLHF.

This rearrangement joins TRBV11-3 to TRBJ1-6; D not resolved. Trimming left V 5 bases short and J 9 bases short, with 11 bases between. The CDR3 has 13 residues. From germline, CDR1 is SGHNT and CDR2 YENEEA. CDR3 in amino acids: CASSLGLTSPLHF. CDR3 DNA: TGTGCCAGCAGCCTCGGGCTTACTTCACCCCTCCACTTT.